The 6 T cell receptor beta chains below all came from one sample that was sequenced in a study of blood T cells in healthy people across ages. The second PCR ran roughly 7 to 12 cycles with a sample-barcoded 5' primer and J-beta primers. One entry per CDR3 protein, called by TCRdb with MiXCR from the 5' RACE reads. The sample includes 650,000 or so distinct CDR3 sequences, 45% to 60% of them seen just once. What was sequenced was blood. The source of these receptors is a woman older than 75 in good health.

V is TRBV12-3 or TRBV12-4 and J is TRBJ2-1; D unresolved. Trimming took 2 bases from V and 2 from J, leaving 10 bases between them. The CDR3 loop spans 15 amino acids. CDR3 sequence reads: CASSLWEQPYNEQFF. The CDR3 DNA reads as TGTGCCAGCAGTTTATGGGAACAACCCTACAATGAGCAGTTCTTC.

Details on this clonotype: A junction end diverges from the germline sequence, so it may reflect a read error. The chain couples TRBV30 to TRBJ2-7; maybe TRBD2 (5 bases). The CDR3 covers 11 residues. Germline V gene sequence: CDR1 GTSNPN, CDR2 SVGIG (reference sequence). The CDR3 DNA reads as TGTGCCGGGAGTGTAGTCTACGAGCAGTACTTC. Translation: CAGSVVYEQYF.

This clonotype was observed a handful of times. The chain is built from TRBV20-1 and TRBJ2-3, with TRBD2 identical over 7 bases. The germline V gene has CDR1 DFQATT and CDR2 SNEGSKA (reference sequence). Trimming at V came to 6 bases and at J to 2 bases, leaving 5 bases not matched to a gene. The CDR3 loop spans 13 amino acids. Here the CDR3 DNA reads TGCAGTGCCCCTAGCGGTGCCACAGATACGCAGTATTTT. This codes for CSAPSGATDTQYF.

With respect to this clonotype: A much larger clonotype is one base distant, so this may be a read error. J is TRBJ2-1 and V is TRBV3-1; 10 bases match TRBD1. Germline CDR1 and CDR2: LGHDT and YNNKEL (reference sequence). After removal of 1 base from V and 10 bases from J, the junction contained 4 bases not matched to a gene. CDR3 size: 14 residues. CDR3: CASSQGTGGYEQFF. The CDR3 bases are TGTGCCAGCAGCCAAGGGACAGGGGGATACGAGCAGTTCTTC.

The V call is TRBV11-2, the J call TRBJ2-1; 12 positions match TRBD2. The length of the CDR3 is 18 residues. Germline V gene lookup returns CDR1 SGHAT and CDR2 FQNNGV. J gave up 0 bases and V 2 bases, and 5 bases lay outside the gene matches. The CDR3 coding sequence is TGTGCCAGCAGCTTAAGGCTAGCGGGGGGGCTCTCCTACAATGAGCAGTTCTTC. It yields the protein CASSLRLAGGLSYNEQFF.

This chain links TRBV20-1 with TRBJ2-1; 15 nucleotides line up with TRBD2. V lost 1 base to trimming and J lost 7 bases; unmatched junction nucleotides: 5. The CDR3 runs to 16 residues. CDR1 and CDR2 (germline): DFQATT, SNEGSKA (reference sequence). The CDR3 DNA reads as TGCAGTGCTAGAGGGACTAGCGGGAGGGCATCAAATGAGCAGTTCTTC. Protein: CSARGTSGRASNEQFF.